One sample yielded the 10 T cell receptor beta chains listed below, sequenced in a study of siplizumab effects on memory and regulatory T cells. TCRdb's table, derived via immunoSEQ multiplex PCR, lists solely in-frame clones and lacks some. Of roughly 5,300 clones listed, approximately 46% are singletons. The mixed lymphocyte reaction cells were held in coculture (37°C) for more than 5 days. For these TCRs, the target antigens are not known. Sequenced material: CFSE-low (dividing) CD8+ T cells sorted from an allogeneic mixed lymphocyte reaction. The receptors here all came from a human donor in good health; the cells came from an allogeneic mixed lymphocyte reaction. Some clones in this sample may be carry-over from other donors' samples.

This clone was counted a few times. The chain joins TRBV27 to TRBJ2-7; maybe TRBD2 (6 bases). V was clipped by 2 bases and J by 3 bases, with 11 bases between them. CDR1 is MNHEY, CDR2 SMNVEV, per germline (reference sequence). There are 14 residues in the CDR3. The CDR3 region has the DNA TGTGCCAGCAGTTTAGTGGGAGGACTCTACGAGCAGTACTTC. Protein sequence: CASSLVGGLYEQYF.

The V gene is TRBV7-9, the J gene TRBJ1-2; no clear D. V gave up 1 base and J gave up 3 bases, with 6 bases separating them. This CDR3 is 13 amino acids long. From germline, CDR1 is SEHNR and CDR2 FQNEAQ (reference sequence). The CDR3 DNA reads TGTGCCAGCAGCTTAGGGTCTGACTATGGCTACACCTTC. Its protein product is CASSLGSDYGYTF.

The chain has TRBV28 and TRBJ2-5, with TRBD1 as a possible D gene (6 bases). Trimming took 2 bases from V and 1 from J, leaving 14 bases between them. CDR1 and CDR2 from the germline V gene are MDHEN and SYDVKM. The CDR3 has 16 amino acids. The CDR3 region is CASSLVSGTLQETQYF. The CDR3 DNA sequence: TGTGCCAGCAGTTTAGTTTCGGGGACACTCCAAGAGACCCAGTACTTC.

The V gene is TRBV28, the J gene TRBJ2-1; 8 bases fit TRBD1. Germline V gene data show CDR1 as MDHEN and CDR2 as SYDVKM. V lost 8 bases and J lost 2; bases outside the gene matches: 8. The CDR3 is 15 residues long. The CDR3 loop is CASRVGDRPYNEQFF. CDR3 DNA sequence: TGTGCCAGCCGGGTAGGGGACAGGCCCTACAATGAGCAGTTCTTC.

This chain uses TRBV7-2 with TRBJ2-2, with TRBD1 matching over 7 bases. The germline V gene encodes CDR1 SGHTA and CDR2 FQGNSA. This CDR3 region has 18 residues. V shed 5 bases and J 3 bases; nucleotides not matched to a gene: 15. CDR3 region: CASSPTWSGQSYTGELFF. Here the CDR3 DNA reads TGTGCCAGCAGCCCTACGTGGTCGGGACAGAGCTACACCGGGGAGCTGTTTTTT.

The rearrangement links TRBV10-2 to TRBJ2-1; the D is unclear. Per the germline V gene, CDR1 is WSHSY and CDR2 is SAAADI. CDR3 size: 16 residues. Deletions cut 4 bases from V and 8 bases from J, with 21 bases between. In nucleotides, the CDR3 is TGCGCCAGCAGTGTTGGTTTGGGGATCCACGTCTATGAGCAGTTCTTC. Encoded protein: CASSVGLGIHVYEQFF.

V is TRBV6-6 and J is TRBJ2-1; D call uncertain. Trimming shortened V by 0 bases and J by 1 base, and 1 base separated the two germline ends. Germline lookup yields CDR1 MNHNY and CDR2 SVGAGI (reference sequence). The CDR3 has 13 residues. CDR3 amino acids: CASSYSSYNEQFF. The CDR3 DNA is TGTGCCAGCAGTTACTCATCCTACAATGAGCAGTTCTTC.

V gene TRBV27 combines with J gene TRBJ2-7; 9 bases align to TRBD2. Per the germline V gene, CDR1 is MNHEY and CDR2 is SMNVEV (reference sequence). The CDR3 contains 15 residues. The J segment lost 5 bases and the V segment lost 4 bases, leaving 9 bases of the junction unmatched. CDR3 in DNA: TGTGCCAGCAGTTCTCTCCTAGCGGGAACCCACGAGCAGTACTTC. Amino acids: CASSSLLAGTHEQYF.

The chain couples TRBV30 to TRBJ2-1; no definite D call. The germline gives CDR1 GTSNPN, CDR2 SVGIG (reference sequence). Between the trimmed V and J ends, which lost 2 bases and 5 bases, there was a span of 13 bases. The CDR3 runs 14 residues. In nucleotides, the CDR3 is TGTGCCTGGAGTCCTGGGATCGGTAACAATGAGCAGTTCTTC. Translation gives CAWSPGIGNNEQFF.

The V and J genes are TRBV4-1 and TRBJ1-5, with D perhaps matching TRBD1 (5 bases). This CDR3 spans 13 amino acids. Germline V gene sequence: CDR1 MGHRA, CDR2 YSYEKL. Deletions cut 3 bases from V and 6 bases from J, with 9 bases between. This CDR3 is CASSQGRGQPQHF. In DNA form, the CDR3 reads TGCGCCAGCAGCCAGGGTAGGGGTCAGCCCCAGCATTTT.